The next 11 T cell receptor beta chains were all read from a single sample in a study of vaccination and CD4 T cells after COVID-19. TCRdb analysed the PCR reads with MiXCR anew, one entry per CDR3 protein. The data contain about 24,000 distinct CDR3 sequences, under 65% of them singletons. Sample: CD4+ T cells from blood, taken before SARS-CoV-2 vaccination. These receptor sequences come from a human donor who had recovered from COVID-19.

This clonotype has only a few counts. The chain employs TRBV6-5 and TRBJ2-1; the D is unclear. Germline assignment: CDR1 MNHEY and CDR2 SVGAGI. Trimming pared 0 bases from V and 1 base from J, leaving 4 bases between. The CDR3 runs 14 residues. CDR3 in amino acids: CASSYSASYNEQFF. The CDR3 nucleotides are TGTGCCAGCAGTTACTCGGCGTCCTACAATGAGCAGTTCTTC.

The rearrangement uses TRBV19 and TRBJ1-6, with TRBD1 identical over 9 bases. Trimming cost V 6 bases and J 9 bases; bases outside gene matches: 3. Germline CDR1 and CDR2: LNHDA and SQIVND (reference sequence). The CDR3 has 13 residues. The CDR3 DNA sequence: TGTGCCAGTAGGATGGACAGGGGTTCACCCCTCCACTTT. Protein sequence: CASRMDRGSPLHF.

The chain uses TRBV27 and TRBJ2-2, with unresolved D. The germline V gene encodes CDR1 MNHEY and CDR2 SMNVEV (reference sequence). The CDR3 spans 15 residues. V shed 4 bases and J shed 5 bases, with 14 bases lying between them. The CDR3 sequence is CASSYRTTGTGELFF. The DNA for the CDR3 is TGTGCCAGCAGTTACCGGACGACTGGAACCGGGGAGCTGTTTTTT.

CDR3 region: CSARDDEQFF. CDR3 nucleotide sequence: TGCAGTGCTAGAGATGATGAGCAGTTCTTC. This chain connects TRBV20-1 to TRBJ2-1, with D unclear. V was pared by 0 bases and J by 8 bases, with 2 bases between. The CDR3 loop spans 10 amino acids. CDR1 is DFQATT and CDR2 is SNEGSKA in the germline V gene (reference sequence).

The rearrangement uses TRBV5-1 and TRBJ2-7, with TRBD1 matching over 8 bases. Germline assignment: CDR1 SGHRS and CDR2 YFSETQ. The CDR3 has 15 amino acids. V shed 4 bases and J 2 bases; nucleotides not matched to a gene: 8. The DNA of the CDR3 is TGCGCCAGCAGCGGGGGACAGGCCGCGACCTACGAGCAGTACTTC. This gives the protein CASSGGQAATYEQYF.

This chain connects TRBV7-8 to TRBJ2-3; 9 bases are shared with TRBD1. Losses at the gene ends were 5 bases for V and 2 bases for J; bases not matched to a gene: 8. This CDR3 contains 16 residues. Germline-derived CDR1 and CDR2 are SGHVS and FQNEAQ. The CDR3 here is CASSPKDRGVTDTQYF. As DNA, the CDR3 is TGTGCCAGCAGCCCTAAGGACAGGGGCGTCACAGATACGCAGTATTTT.

The chain combines TRBV5-4 with TRBJ1-2, with D possibly matching TRBD1 (5 bases). Germline V CDR1 and CDR2: SGHNT, YYREEE (reference sequence). V gave up 2 bases and J gave up 4 bases, with 12 bases separating them. The CDR3 consists of 14 residues. CDR3 sequence (DNA): TGTGCCAGCAGCTTACTCAGGGAACCCTATGGCTACACCTTC. Amino acids: CASSLLREPYGYTF.

The genes are TRBV20-1 and TRBJ2-1; D not resolved. In germline, CDR1 is DFQATT, CDR2 SNEGSKA (reference sequence). The length of the CDR3 is 11 residues. Trimming left V 3 bases short and J 7 bases short, with 7 bases between. The CDR3, as DNA: TGCAGTGCTAGTTGGGCAAATGAGCAGTTCTTC. Its protein is CSASWANEQFF.

J is TRBJ2-5 and V is TRBV12-3 or TRBV12-4; D unclear. The CDR3 spans 13 residues. V was shortened by 3 bases and J by 4 bases, with 9 bases between the two germline ends. The CDR3 nucleotides read TGTGCCAGCAGTTTTGGAATTGGAGAGACCCAGTACTTC. Amino acids: CASSFGIGETQYF.

The chain is built from TRBV20-1 and TRBJ2-3; TRBD2 matches at 7 bases. This CDR3 has 14 amino acids. The V and J ends lost 3 bases and 2 bases, in that order; junction bases with no gene match: 5. Germline lookup yields CDR1 DFQATT and CDR2 SNEGSKA (reference sequence). The CDR3 here is CSARTSLLTDTQYF. CDR3 bases: TGCAGTGCTAGGACTAGCTTACTCACAGATACGCAGTATTTT.

The gene calls are TRBV7-9 and TRBJ2-5; 10 bases agree with TRBD2. The CDR3 sequence is 14 residues long. Per germline, CDR1 SEHNR and CDR2 FQNEAQ (reference sequence). Trimming removed 4 bases from V and 3 bases from J; junction bases left unmatched: 2. This CDR3 reads CASSWTSGKETQYF. CDR3 nucleotides: TGTGCCAGCAGCTGGACTAGCGGAAAAGAGACCCAGTACTTC.